Included here is one TCR beta chain sequence, with context. Its antigen is not identified. The sample is drawn from a study of shared clonotypes between healthy human individuals. Study-wide findings and caveats: A limitation of the genetic and exposure-history diversity represented arose from few donors. Generation probabilities were higher for clonotypes shared across all four sorted-subset donors than for unshared ones.

The table came from immunoSEQ multiplex PCR; TCRdb's copy has only in-frame clones and leaves some out. The data show 2,500,000 or so clones, over 85% seen once. Every one of the donors was a Caucasian adult that lived in Nashville, Tennessee. The CDR3 length is 14 residues. Unmatched junction bases numbered 7, after V lost 6 bases and J lost 4 bases. Germline loops: CDR1 MDHEN, CDR2 SYDVKM. The chain has TRBV28 and TRBJ2-7, with TRBD2 matching 9 bases. The receptor's source is a man aged 18 to 29 in good health. Some clones in this sample may be carry-over from other donors' samples. The sequenced material came from naive CD4+ T cells from PBMCs. Regarding subset: CD45RA+ positively selected. CDR3 loop: CASRVSGSRYEQYF. The CDR3 bases are TGTGCCAGCAGAGTTAGCGGGAGCAGGTACGAGCAGTACTTC.